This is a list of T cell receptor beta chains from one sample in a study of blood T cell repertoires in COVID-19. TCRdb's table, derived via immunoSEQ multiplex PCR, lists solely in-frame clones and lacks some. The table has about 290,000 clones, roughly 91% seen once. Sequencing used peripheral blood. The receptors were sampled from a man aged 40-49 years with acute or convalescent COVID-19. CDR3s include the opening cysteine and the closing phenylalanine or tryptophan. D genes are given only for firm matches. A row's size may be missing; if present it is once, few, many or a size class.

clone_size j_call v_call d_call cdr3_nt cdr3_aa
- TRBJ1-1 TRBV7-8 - TGTGCCAGCAGAGGGGGGGAGGGGAACACTGAAGCTTTCTTT CASRGGEGNTEAFF
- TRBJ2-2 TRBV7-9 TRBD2 TGTGCCAGCAGCTGGGGACTAGCGGGCACCGGGGAGCTGTTTTTT CASSWGLAGTGELFF
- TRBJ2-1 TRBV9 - TGTGCCAGCAGCCCTGACGGGGGATCCTACAATGAGCAGTTCTTC CASSPDGGSYNEQFF
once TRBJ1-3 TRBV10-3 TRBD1 TGTGCCATCAGTAGACAGGGGCCCTCTGGAAACACCATATATTTT CAISRQGPSGNTIYF
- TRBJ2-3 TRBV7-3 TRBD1 TGTGCCAGCAGCTTAGGGACAGGCAGCACAGATACGCAGTATTTT CASSLGTGSTDTQYF
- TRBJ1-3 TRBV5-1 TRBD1 TGCGCCAGCAGCCCGACAGGGGCGGGGGACACCATATATTTT CASSPTGAGDTIYF
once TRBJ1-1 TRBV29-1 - TGCAGCGTGGGACCGGGACTTCGGAACACTGAAGCTTTCTTT CSVGPGLRNTEAFF
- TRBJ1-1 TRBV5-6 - TGTGCCAGCAGCCTCCTAGACAGGCGGAACACTGAAGCTTTCTTT CASSLLDRRNTEAFF
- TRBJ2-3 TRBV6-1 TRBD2 TGTGCCAGCAGTGATACTAGCGGGGCCGATACGCAGTATTTT CASSDTSGADTQYF
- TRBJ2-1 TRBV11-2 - TGTGCCAGCAGCCCTGAGAGGACAAATGAGCAGTTCTTC CASSPERTNEQFF
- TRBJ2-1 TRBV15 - TGTGCCACCAGCAGACCCTCCGGGGGTGTCAATGAGCAGTTCTTC CATSRPSGGVNEQFF
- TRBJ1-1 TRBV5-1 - TGCGCCAGCAGCTTGGTGGGAGGGCCGAACACTGAAGCTTTCTTT CASSLVGGPNTEAFF
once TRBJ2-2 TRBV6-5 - TGTGCCAGCACCGGGACAAAGAACACCGGGGAGCTGTTTTTT CASTGTKNTGELFF
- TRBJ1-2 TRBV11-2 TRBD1 TGTGCCAGCAGCCTAACAGACAGGGGCGGCTACACCTTC CASSLTDRGGYTF
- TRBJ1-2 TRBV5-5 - TGTGCCAGCAGGGGGACTGAGGGGAACTATGGCTACACCTTC CASRGTEGNYGYTF
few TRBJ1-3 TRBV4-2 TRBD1 TGTGCCAGCAGCCAAGTGGGACAGGGGTCTGGAAACACCATATATTTT CASSQVGQGSGNTIYF
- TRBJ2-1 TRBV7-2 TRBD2 TGTGCCAGCAGCCCCGGGCGGGGGTATTACAATGAGCAGTTCTTC CASSPGRGYYNEQFF